This section outlines one T cell receptor (beta chain) sequence together with its context. Its matching antigen is unknown. This entry belongs to a study of blood T cells in healthy people across ages. Whole-study results and caveats: As age increased, TCR beta diversity per million T cells fell in a roughly linear fashion. Strongly correlated with naive T cell percentage was TCR beta diversity. The study regarded diversity estimates from one million T cells as underestimates.

Roughly 10 milliliters of peripheral blood were drawn from each donor. A second PCR of 7 to 11 cycles used a sample-barcoded 5' primer and a J-beta primer mix. TCRdb reprocessed the 5' RACE reads with MiXCR, giving one entry per CDR3 protein. This sample yields fewer than 900,000 distinct CDR3 sequences, of which about 34% are seen a single time; 13% belongs to the top ten. This CDR3 has 16 amino acids. Germline V gene lookup returns CDR1 SGHNT and CDR2 YYREEE (reference sequence). The V and J ends lost 0 bases and 0 bases respectively, with 10 bases between them. The sequence was collected from a man between 18 and 35 years old in good health. The V call is TRBV5-4, the J call TRBJ2-1, with D unclear. Sequencing was done on a sample of blood. The CDR3 region has the DNA TGTGCCAGCAGCTTGGATGGTAAACCCTCCTACAATGAGCAGTTCTTC. Translating it yields CASSLDGKPSYNEQFF. The whole variable domain, remainder taken from reference TRBV5-4 and TRBJ2-1, is ETGVTQSPTHLIKTRGQQVTLRCSSQSGHNTVSWYQQALGQGPQFIFQYYREEENGRGNFPPRFSGLQFPNYSSELNVNALELDDSALYLCASSLDGKPSYNEQFFGPGTRLTVL.